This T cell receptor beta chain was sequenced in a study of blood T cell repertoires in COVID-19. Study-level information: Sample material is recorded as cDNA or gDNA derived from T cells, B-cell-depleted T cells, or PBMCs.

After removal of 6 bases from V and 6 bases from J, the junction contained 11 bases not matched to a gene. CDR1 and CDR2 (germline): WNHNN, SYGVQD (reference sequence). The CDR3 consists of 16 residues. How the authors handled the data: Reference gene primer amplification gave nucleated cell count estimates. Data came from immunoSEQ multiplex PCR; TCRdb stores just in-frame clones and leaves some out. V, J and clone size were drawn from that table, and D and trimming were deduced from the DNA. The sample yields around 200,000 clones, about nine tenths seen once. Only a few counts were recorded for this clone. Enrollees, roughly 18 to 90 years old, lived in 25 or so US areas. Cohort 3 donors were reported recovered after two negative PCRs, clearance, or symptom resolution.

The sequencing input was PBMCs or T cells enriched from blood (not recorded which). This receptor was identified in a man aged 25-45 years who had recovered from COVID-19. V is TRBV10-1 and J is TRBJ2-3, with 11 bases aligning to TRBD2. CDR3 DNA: TGCGCCAGCAGGAGGGGGACTAGCGGACTCGAGGATACGCAGTATTTT. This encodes CASRRGTSGLEDTQYF.